What follows are 24 T cell receptor beta chains derived from one specimen sequenced in a study of T cell repertoires in cytomegalovirus infection. For these TCRs, the target antigens are not known. MiXCR, run by TCRdb on the reads, gives a single entry per CDR3 protein. Counted here are about 830,000 distinct CDR3 sequences, roughly 33% occurring once; the ten biggest clones make up around an eighth. The material was cultured CD8+ T cells from PBMCs, obtained from culture after CMV antigen stimulation. Source of these receptors: a human donor in good health (CMV status not recorded). Some clones in this sample may be carry-over from other donors' samples.

This chain joins TRBV5-4 and TRBJ2-1; TRBD2 is a possible D gene (5 bases). Germline CDR1 is SGHNT and CDR2 is YYREEE (reference sequence). CDR3 length: 14 residues. Trimming took off 6 bases at V and 5 bases at J, with 15 bases between the two ends. Written as DNA, the CDR3 is TGTGCCAGCATCCACCCTAGCAACCACAATGAGCAGTTCTTC. Protein: CASIHPSNHNEQFF. Variable domain in full (rest from reference TRBV5-4 and TRBJ2-1): ETGVTQSPTHLIKTRGQQVTLRCSSQSGHNTVSWYQQALGQGPQFIFQYYREEENGRGNFPPRFSGLQFPNYSSELNVNALELDDSALYLCASIHPSNHNEQFFGPGTRLTVL.

This clonotype appeared many times. The CDR3 spells CASSLKAGGQDEQYF. CDR3 in DNA: TGTGCCAGCAGCTTAAAAGCGGGGGGGCAGGACGAGCAGTACTTC. The chain employs TRBV7-6 and TRBJ2-7; 10 bases are shared with TRBD2. The CDR3 is made up of 15 amino acids. V lost 2 bases, J lost 5 bases, and 6 bases stayed unmatched. Germline lookup yields CDR1 SGHVS and CDR2 FNYEAQ.

The chain employs TRBV7-9 and TRBJ1-1; 7 bases are shared with TRBD1. The CDR3 spans 17 residues. V shed 5 bases, J shed 2 bases, and the junction held 14 bases outside the gene matches. CDR1 is SEHNR and CDR2 is FQNEAQ in the germline V gene (reference sequence). The CDR3 region is CASSPTSTGTINTEAFF. CDR3 nucleotides: TGTGCCAGCAGCCCTACTTCGACAGGGACGATTAACACTGAAGCTTTCTTT.

Concerning this clonotype: This sequence may be a read error, since a much larger clone differs from it by one base. This CDR3 reads CASSLAGFGAAGELFF. CDR3 nucleotide sequence: TGTGCCAGCAGCTTAGCGGGATTTGGCGCGGCCGGGGAGCTGTTTTTT. The J gene is TRBJ2-2, the V gene TRBV7-2; D gene unclear. V was pared by 0 bases and J by 6 bases, with 14 bases between. The CDR3 has 16 residues. Germline V gene data show CDR1 as SGHTA and CDR2 as FQGNSA.

There are a few counts of this clonotype. This chain connects TRBV19 to TRBJ1-1; the D is unclear. Trimming removed 2 bases from V and 4 bases from J, with 8 bases in between. The CDR3 runs to 13 residues. Germline V gene data show CDR1 as LNHDA and CDR2 as SQIVND (reference sequence). DNA for the CDR3: TGTGCCAGTAGTATACTAGGGAGCACTGAAGCTTTCTTT. Translating it yields CASSILGSTEAFF.

V and J are TRBV6-5 and TRBJ2-7; no definite D call. The CDR3 spans 13 residues. V dropped 0 bases and J dropped 2 bases, with 5 bases sitting between them. From germline, CDR1 is MNHEY and CDR2 SVGAGI. CDR3 protein: CASSYSVAYEQYF. DNA for the CDR3: TGTGCCAGCAGTTACTCGGTGGCCTACGAGCAGTACTTC.

In its sample, this clonotype was seen many times. CDR3 residues: CASSLALLKPQHF. The CDR3 nucleotides read TGTGCCAGCAGCTTAGCCTTATTAAAGCCCCAGCATTTT. The chain is built from TRBV7-2 and TRBJ1-5, with D uncertain. Trimming took 0 bases from V and 8 from J, leaving 8 bases between them. The CDR3 length is 13 residues. The germline V gene has CDR1 SGHTA and CDR2 FQGNSA. Drawing the rest from reference TRBV7-2 and TRBJ1-5, the complete variable domain is GAGVSQSPSNKVTEKGKDVELRCDPISGHTALYWYRQSLGQGLEFLIYFQGNSAPDKSGLPSDRFSAERTGGSVSTLTIQRTQQEDSAVYLCASSLALLKPQHFGDGTRLSIL.

V and J are TRBV2 and TRBJ2-3; D call uncertain. Looked up from germline, CDR1 is SNHLY and CDR2 is FYNNEI. This CDR3 is built from 14 residues. The V end lost 3 bases, the J end lost 4 bases, and 11 bases lay between the germline ends. CDR3 amino acids: CASSDSSRADTQYF. DNA for the CDR3: TGTGCCAGCAGTGATAGCTCTAGAGCAGATACGCAGTATTTT.

The chain is built from TRBV6-5 and TRBJ2-5, with TRBD2 as a possible D gene (5 bases). V lost 10 bases, J lost 4 bases, and 16 bases lay in between. The CDR3 runs to 13 residues. CDR1 and CDR2 (germline): MNHEY, SVGAGI. In DNA form, the CDR3 reads TGTGCCACCTTGTTCGAGGGTACAGAGACCCAGTACTTC. Protein product: CATLFEGTETQYF.

The J gene is TRBJ1-1, the V gene TRBV4-1, with D perhaps matching TRBD1 (6 bases). Trimming took 1 base from V and 1 from J, leaving 10 bases between them. Per germline, CDR1 MGHRA and CDR2 YSYEKL. The CDR3 is made up of 15 amino acids. The CDR3 DNA is TGCGCCAGCAGCCAAGGGACAGCCCAGAACACTGAAGCTTTCTTT. This encodes CASSQGTAQNTEAFF.

This chain connects TRBV5-6 to TRBJ2-2; 9 bases map to TRBD2. Trimming at V came to 1 base and at J to 3 bases, leaving 10 bases not matched to a gene. The germline gives CDR1 SGHDT, CDR2 YYEEEE. The CDR3 extends over 18 amino acids. CDR3 in DNA: TGTGCCAGCAGCTTGCGTCTTAGCGGGGGAGCGGACACCGGGGAGCTGTTTTTT. Translating it yields CASSLRLSGGADTGELFF.

The rearrangement links TRBV19 to TRBJ1-1; no clear D. The V gene lost 5 bases and the J gene lost 2 bases, with 15 bases spanning the gap. Looked up from germline, CDR1 is LNHDA and CDR2 is SQIVND (reference sequence). The CDR3 runs 15 residues. The CDR3 here is CASSPRLETNTEAFF. As DNA, the CDR3 is TGTGCCAGTAGTCCAAGACTGGAAACCAACACTGAAGCTTTCTTT. Supplemented by reference TRBV19 and TRBJ1-1, the full variable domain reads DGGITQSPKYLFRKEGQNVTLSCEQNLNHDAMYWYRQDPGQGLRLIYYSQIVNDFQKGDIAEGYSVSREKKESFPLTVTSAQKNPTAFYLCASSPRLETNTEAFFGQGTRLTVV.

Comment on this clonotype: One junction end does not reproduce the germline sequence, and a read error may be involved. The CDR3, as DNA: TGCGCCGGCAGCCCCTCCGTCGGGGATACGCAGTATTTT. It specifies CAGSPSVGDTQYF. The chain has TRBV4-3 and TRBJ2-3; D is uncertain. The CDR3 runs to 13 residues. Germline V lookup: CDR1 LGHNA, CDR2 YSLEER.

Comment on this clonotype: One junction end disagrees with the germline gene, perhaps due to a read error. V gene TRBV7-7 combines with J gene TRBJ2-1, with 9 bases that match TRBD2. Germline V gives CDR1 SSHAT, CDR2 FNYEAQ (reference sequence). CDR3 length: 17 residues. The CDR3 sequence is CASSLKVSGGSYNEQFF. The CDR3 nucleotides read TGTGCTAGCAGCTTAAAGGTTAGCGGGGGCTCCTACAATGAGCAGTTCTTC.

The table lists this clonotype with a few counts. V usage is TRBV20-1 and J usage is TRBJ2-1; no definite D call. From germline, CDR1 is DFQATT and CDR2 SNEGSKA (reference sequence). V was cut by 7 bases and J by 3 bases, with 22 bases left in between. The CDR3 runs 16 residues. CDR3 sequence: CSESPGPDTLYNEQFF. CDR3 nucleotides: TGCAGTGAAAGTCCTGGACCCGATACCCTCTACAATGAGCAGTTCTTC.

Only one count was recorded for this clonotype. V usage is TRBV7-4 and J usage is TRBJ2-3; a weak D match, TRBD2 (6 bases). The CDR3 contains 13 residues. The V gene's germline CDR1 is SGHVT and CDR2 SQSDAQ. Deletions cut 10 bases from V and 1 base from J, with 12 bases between. CDR3 coding DNA: TGTGCCAACTGCGGGGCGGGCACAGATACGCAGTATTTT. This encodes CANCGAGTDTQYF.

This clonotype was found a few times. This chain connects TRBV6-5 to TRBJ1-3; no clear D gene. There are 13 residues in the CDR3. CDR1 MNHEY and CDR2 SVGAGI come from the germline V gene. The ends were cut back, 2 bases at V and 4 bases at J, with 6 bases in the middle. In nucleotides, the CDR3 is TGTGCCAGCAGTTACGGTCCCGGAAACACCATATATTTT. Amino acid sequence: CASSYGPGNTIYF.

The chain combines TRBV5-6 with TRBJ2-7, with D possibly TRBD2 on 6 matching bases. Germline V gene sequence: CDR1 SGHDT, CDR2 YYEEEE. The CDR3 sequence is 16 residues long. V dropped 0 bases and J dropped 2 bases, with 15 bases sitting between them. CDR3 sequence: CASSLVPRGSTYEQYF. The CDR3 DNA reads TGTGCCAGCAGCTTGGTTCCGCGGGGTTCGACCTACGAGCAGTACTTC. Drawing the rest from reference TRBV5-6 and TRBJ2-7, the complete variable domain is DAGVTQSPTHLIKTRGQQVTLRCSPKSGHDTVSWYQQALGQGPQFIFQYYEEEERQRGNFPDRFSGHQFPNYSSELNVNALLLGDSALYLCASSLVPRGSTYEQYFGPGTRLTVT.

The chain has TRBV9 and TRBJ2-2; no definite D call. The length of the CDR3 is 16 residues. V was shortened by 3 bases and J by 1 base, with 13 bases between the two germline ends. The germline gives CDR1 SGDLS, CDR2 YYNGEE. CDR3 in amino acids: CASSDSRQLNTGELFF. The DNA of the CDR3 is TGTGCCAGCAGCGACTCCAGGCAGTTGAACACCGGGGAGCTGTTTTTT.

The chain uses TRBV27 and TRBJ2-7, with a tentative D call TRBD2 (5 bases). V lost 2 bases, J lost 7 bases, and 12 bases lay in between. CDR1 is MNHEY and CDR2 is SMNVEV in the germline V gene (reference sequence). The CDR3 covers 13 residues. CDR3 nucleotides: TGTGCCAGCAGTTTAGGGAGTGCGGCGGAGCAGTACGTC. Residues: CASSLGSAAEQYV.

For the CDR3, the DNA is TGCGCCAGCACTCCAAGCGGGGCGGCTGAAGCTTTCTTT. Its protein product is CASTPSGAAEAFF. J is TRBJ1-1 and V is TRBV10-2; a possible D gene is TRBD1 (5 bases). The V end was cut by 7 bases, the J end by 6 bases, with 15 bases between. This CDR3 is 13 amino acids long. Germline V gene lookup returns CDR1 WSHSY and CDR2 SAAADI.

This clonotype was found a few times. The chain is built from TRBV20-1 and TRBJ1-2; TRBD1 matches 9 bases. The CDR3 is 15 amino acids. The V and J ends lost 6 bases and 7 bases, in that order; junction bases with no gene match: 15. Germline V gene lookup returns CDR1 DFQATT and CDR2 SNEGSKA (reference sequence). The CDR3 loop is CSAWDREPRTGGYTF. For the CDR3, the DNA is TGCAGTGCATGGGACAGGGAACCCAGAACGGGTGGCTACACCTTC.

Of note for this clonotype: One end of the junction is discordant with germline, which a read error may explain. The chain recombines TRBV28 with TRBJ1-4; perhaps TRBD1 as D (6 bases). This CDR3 region has 11 residues. Germline CDR1 and CDR2: MDHEN and SYDVKM. CDR3 sequence (DNA): TGTGCCAGCAGTTTTAGGGGGGATGTGATTTTT. Its translation is CASSFRGDVIF.

This chain uses TRBV6-8 with TRBJ2-3; 9 bases map to TRBD1. The CDR3 sequence is 15 residues long. Germline loops: CDR1 MNHGY, CDR2 SAAAGT. J gave up 4 bases and V 1 base, and 3 bases lay outside the gene matches. In nucleotides, the CDR3 is TGTGCCAGCAGTTACTTGGGACAGGGATCAGATACGCAGTATTTT. Protein product: CASSYLGQGSDTQYF.